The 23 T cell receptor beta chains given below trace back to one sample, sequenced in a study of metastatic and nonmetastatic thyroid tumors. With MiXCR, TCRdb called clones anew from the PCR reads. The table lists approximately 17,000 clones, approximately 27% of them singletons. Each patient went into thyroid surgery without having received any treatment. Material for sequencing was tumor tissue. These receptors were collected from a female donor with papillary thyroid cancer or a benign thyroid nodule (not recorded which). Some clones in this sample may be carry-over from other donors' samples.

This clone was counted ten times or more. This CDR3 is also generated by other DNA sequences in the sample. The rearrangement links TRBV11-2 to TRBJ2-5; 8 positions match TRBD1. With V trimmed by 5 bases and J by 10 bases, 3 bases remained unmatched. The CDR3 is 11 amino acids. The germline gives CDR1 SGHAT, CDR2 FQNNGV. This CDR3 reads CASSLGTGQYF. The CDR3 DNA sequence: TGTGCCAGCAGCCTAGGGACAGGCCAGTACTTC.

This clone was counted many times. CDR3: CASSLGARMNTEAFF. Here the CDR3 DNA reads TGTGCCAGCAGCTTAGGTGCCAGAATGAACACTGAAGCTTTCTTT. The V and J genes are TRBV11-2 and TRBJ1-1; D gene unclear. The CDR3 totals 15 residues. V was clipped by 1 base and J by 0 bases, with 9 bases between them. Per the germline V gene, CDR1 is SGHAT and CDR2 is FQNNGV.

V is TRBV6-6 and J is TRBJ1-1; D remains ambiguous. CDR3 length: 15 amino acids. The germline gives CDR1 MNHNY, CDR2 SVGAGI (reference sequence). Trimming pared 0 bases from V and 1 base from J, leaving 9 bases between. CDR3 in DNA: TGTGCCAGCAGTTACTCGATAGGGAGGAACACTGAAGCTTTCTTT. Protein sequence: CASSYSIGRNTEAFF.

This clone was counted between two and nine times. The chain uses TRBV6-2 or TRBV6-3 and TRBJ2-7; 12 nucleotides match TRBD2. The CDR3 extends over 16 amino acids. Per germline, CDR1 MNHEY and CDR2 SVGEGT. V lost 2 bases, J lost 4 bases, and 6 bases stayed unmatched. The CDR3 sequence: CASSYLAGGPTYEQYF. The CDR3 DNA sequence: TGTGCCAGCAGTTACCTAGCGGGAGGGCCGACATACGAGCAGTACTTC.

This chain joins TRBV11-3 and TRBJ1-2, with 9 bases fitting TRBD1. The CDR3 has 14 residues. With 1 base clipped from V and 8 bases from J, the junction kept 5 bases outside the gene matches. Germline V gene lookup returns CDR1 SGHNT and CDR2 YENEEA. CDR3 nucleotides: TGTGCCAGCAGCTTAGGACAGGGGGAGCGGGGCTACACCTTC. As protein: CASSLGQGERGYTF.

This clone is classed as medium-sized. The CDR3 sequence is CASSTGLAGKQYF. The CDR3 DNA follows: TGTGCCAGCAGCACCGGACTAGCGGGGAAGCAGTACTTC. The chain employs TRBV12-3 or TRBV12-4 and TRBJ2-7; 12 bases are shared with TRBD2. The CDR3 runs 13 residues. Trimming took 6 bases from V and 8 from J; bases not matched to a gene: 5.

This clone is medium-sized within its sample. DNA for the CDR3: TGTGCCAGCAGTTCTACAGTAAACTATGGCTACACCTTC. Translation: CASSSTVNYGYTF. The rearrangement joins TRBV12-3 or TRBV12-4 to TRBJ1-2; D ambiguous. V was cut by 4 bases and J by 2 bases, with 8 bases left in between. The CDR3 loop spans 13 amino acids.

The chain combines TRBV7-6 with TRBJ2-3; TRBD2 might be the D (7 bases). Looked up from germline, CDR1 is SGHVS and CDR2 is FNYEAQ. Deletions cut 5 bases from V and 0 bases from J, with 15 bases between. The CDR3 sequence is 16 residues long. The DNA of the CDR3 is TGTGCCAGCAGCCGGGGGGCTAGCCTTAGCACAGATACGCAGTATTTT. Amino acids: CASSRGASLSTDTQYF.

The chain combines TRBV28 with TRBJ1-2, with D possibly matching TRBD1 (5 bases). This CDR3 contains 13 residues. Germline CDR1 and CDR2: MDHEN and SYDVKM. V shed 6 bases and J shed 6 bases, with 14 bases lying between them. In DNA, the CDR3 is TGTGCCAGCAGCTTAAGACAGATCGATGGCTACACCTTC. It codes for CASSLRQIDGYTF.

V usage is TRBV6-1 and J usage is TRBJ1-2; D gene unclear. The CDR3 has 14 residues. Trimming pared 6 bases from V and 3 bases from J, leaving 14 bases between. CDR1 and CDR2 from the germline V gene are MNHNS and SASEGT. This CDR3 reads CASSSTPGHYGYTF. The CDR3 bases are TGTGCCAGCAGCTCAACCCCCGGGCACTATGGCTACACCTTC.

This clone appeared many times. CDR3 region: CASSQGATEAFF. The CDR3 DNA reads as TGTGCCAGCAGCCAAGGGGCCACTGAAGCTTTCTTT. The genes are TRBV3-1 and TRBJ1-1; no definite D call. Germline lookup yields CDR1 LGHDT and CDR2 YNNKEL (reference sequence). The CDR3 contains 12 residues. Deletions cut 1 base from V and 4 bases from J, with 4 bases between.

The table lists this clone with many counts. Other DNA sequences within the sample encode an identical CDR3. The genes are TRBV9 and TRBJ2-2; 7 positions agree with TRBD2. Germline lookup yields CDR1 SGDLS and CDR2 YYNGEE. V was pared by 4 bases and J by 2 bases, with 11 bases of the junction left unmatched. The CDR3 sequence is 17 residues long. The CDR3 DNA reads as TGTGCCAGCAGCCCCCGCGGAGCGGGGAGCAACACCGGGGAGCTGTTTTTT. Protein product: CASSPRGAGSNTGELFF.

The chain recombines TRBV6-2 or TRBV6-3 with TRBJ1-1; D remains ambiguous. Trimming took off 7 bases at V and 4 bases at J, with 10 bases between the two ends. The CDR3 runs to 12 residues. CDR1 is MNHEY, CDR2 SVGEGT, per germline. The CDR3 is CASTRHATEAFF. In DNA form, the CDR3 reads TGTGCCAGCACCCGACATGCCACTGAAGCTTTCTTT.

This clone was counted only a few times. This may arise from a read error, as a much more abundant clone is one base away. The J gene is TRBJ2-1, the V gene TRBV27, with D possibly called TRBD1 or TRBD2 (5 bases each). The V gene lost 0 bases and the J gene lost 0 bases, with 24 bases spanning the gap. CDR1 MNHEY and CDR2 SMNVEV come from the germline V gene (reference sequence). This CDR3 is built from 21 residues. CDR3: CASSLSKGSAPHRVSYNEQFF. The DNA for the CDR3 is TGTGCCAGCAGTTTATCTAAGGGGAGTGCCCCCCACCGGGTCTCCTACAATGAGCAGTTCTTC.

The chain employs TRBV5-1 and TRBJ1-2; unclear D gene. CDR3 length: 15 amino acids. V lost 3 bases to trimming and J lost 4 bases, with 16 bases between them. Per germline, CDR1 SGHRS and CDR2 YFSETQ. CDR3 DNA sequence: TGCGCCAGCAGCTCACCTTTGGACGGAATCTATGGCTACACCTTC. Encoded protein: CASSSPLDGIYGYTF.

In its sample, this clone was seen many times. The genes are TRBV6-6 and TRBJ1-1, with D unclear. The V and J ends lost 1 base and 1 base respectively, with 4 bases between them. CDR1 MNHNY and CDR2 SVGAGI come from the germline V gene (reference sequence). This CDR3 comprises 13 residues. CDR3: CASSYYPNTEAFF. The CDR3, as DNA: TGTGCCAGCAGTTACTACCCGAACACTGAAGCTTTCTTT.

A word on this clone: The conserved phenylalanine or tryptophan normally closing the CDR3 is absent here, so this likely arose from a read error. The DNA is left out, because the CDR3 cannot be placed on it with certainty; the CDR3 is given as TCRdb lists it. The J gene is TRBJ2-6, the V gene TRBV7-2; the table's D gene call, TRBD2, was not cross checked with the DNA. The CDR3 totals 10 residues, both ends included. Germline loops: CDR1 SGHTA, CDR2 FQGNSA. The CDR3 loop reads CASSLARTSG.

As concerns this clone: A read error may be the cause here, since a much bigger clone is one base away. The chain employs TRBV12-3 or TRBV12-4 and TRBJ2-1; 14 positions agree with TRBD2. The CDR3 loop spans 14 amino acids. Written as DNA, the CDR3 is TGTGCCAGCAGTCCCGGGACTAGCGGGGGAACCCAGCTCTTC. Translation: CASSPGTSGGTQLF.

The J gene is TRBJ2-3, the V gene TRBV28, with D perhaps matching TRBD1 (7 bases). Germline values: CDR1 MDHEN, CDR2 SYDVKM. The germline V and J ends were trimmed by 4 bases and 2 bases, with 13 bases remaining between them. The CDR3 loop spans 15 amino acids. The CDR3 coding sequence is TGTGCCAGCAGTTCCACAGGGGAGGACACAGATACGCAGTATTTT. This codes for CASSSTGEDTDTQYF.

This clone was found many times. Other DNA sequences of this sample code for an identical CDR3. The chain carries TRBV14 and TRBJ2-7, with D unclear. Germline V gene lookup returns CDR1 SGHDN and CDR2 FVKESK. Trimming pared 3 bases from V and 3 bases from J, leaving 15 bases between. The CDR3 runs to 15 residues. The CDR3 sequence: CASSQDAGALYEQYF. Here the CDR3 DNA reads TGTGCCAGCAGCCAGGACGCAGGCGCACTCTACGAGCAGTACTTC.

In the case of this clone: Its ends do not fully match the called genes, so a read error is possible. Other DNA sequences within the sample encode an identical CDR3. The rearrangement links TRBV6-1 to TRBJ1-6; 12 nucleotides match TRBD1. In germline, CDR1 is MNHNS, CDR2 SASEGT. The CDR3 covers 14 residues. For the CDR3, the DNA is TGTGCCAGCAGGGGGACAGGGGGCAGTTCGCCCCTCCACTTC. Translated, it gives CASRGTGGSSPLHF.

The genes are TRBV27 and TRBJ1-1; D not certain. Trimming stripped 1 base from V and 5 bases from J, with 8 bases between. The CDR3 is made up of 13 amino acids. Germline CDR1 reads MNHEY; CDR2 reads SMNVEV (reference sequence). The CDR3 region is CASSLYLATEAFF. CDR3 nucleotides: TGTGCCAGCAGTTTATACCTTGCTACTGAAGCTTTCTTT.

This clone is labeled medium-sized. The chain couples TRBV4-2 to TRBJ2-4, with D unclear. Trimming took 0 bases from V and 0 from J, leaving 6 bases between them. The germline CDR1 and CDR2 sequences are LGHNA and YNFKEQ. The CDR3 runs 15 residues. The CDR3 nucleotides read TGTGCCAGCAGCCAAGAAGCAATAGCCAAAAACATTCAGTACTTC. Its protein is CASSQEAIAKNIQYF.